This T cell receptor (beta chain) was sequenced during a study of cytomegalovirus exposure and HLA in healthy donors. The PCR contained 60 Vbeta and 13 Jbeta primers. Authors' processing steps: Per a later analysis, the number of unique TCR beta chains was around 80 million, of which about 11 million were shared. Measured with immunoSEQ multiplex PCR; TCRdb has only the in-frame clones, and not every one. Clone size and V and J calls were adopted from that table, with D and trimming inferred from the DNA. Of some 110,000 clones in the sample, more than 75% are singletons; the top ten hold 3.6%. V was trimmed by 0 bases and J by 11 bases, leaving 13 bases between them. Germline V gene lookup returns CDR1 SNHLY and CDR2 FYNNEI. The CDR3 runs to 13 residues.

Input material: PBMCs. The clonotype was recovered from a man aged 35 to 55 in good health and CMV-seronegative. The V and J genes are TRBV2 and TRBJ1-1; D may be TRBD1 (6 bases). The CDR3 spells CASSEAAGAKAFF. The CDR3 nucleotides read TGTGCCAGCAGTGAAGCGGCGGGGGCAAAGGCTTTCTTT.